The entry below gives a single TCR beta chain sequence along with its context. The sample comes from a study of blood T cell repertoires in COVID-19. The trim removed 4 bases at V and 2 bases at J, leaving 11 bases unmatched. CDR1 is LGHDT and CDR2 is YNNKEL in the germline V gene (reference sequence). CDR3 length: 16 amino acids. TCRdb's table, derived via immunoSEQ multiplex PCR, lists solely in-frame clones and lacks some. The sample yields nearly 250,000 clones, about 82% seen once. This receptor was taken from a woman aged 45-59 years who had recovered from COVID-19. What was sequenced was PBMCs or T cells enriched from blood (not recorded which). V gene TRBV3-1 (or the pseudogene TRBV3-2) combines with J gene TRBJ2-7; 7 positions match TRBD1. CDR3 in DNA: TGTGCCAGCAGCCCCCCCTCTACAGGGGAACCCTACGAGCAGTACTTC. This translates into CASSPPSTGEPYEQYF.